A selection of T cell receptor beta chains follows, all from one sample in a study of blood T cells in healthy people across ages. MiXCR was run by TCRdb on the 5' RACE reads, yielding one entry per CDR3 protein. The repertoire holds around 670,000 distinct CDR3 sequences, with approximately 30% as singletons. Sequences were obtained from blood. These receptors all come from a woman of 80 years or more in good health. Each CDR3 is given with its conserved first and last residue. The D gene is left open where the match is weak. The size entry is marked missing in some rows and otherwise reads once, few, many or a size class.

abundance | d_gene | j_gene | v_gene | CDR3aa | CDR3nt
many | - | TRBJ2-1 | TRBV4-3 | CASSQVRSGFGNEQFF | TGCGCCAGCAGCCAAGTAAGGAGCGGCTTCGGGAATGAGCAGTTCTTC
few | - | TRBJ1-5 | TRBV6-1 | CASNRFSNQPQHF | TGTGCCAGCAACCGGTTTAGCAATCAGCCCCAGCATTTT
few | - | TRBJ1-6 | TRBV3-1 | CASSQDKPPISSPLHF | TGTGCCAGCAGCCAAGACAAACCCCCTATAAGTTCACCCCTCCACTTT
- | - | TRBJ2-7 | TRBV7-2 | CVSSPRTVGEQYF | TGTGTCAGCAGCCCGAGGACAGTGGGTGAGCAGTACTTC
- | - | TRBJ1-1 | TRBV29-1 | CSVRTENTEAFF | TGCAGCGTTCGGACAGAGAACACTGAAGCTTTCTTT
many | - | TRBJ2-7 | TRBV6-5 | CASRARGAKTYEQYF | TGTGCCAGCAGGGCGAGGGGGGCCAAGACCTACGAGCAGTACTTC
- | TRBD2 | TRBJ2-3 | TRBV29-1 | CSVDVGQRAGWGTDTQYF | TGCAGCGTTGATGTGGGTCAGAGAGCGGGATGGGGCACAGATACGCAGTATTTT
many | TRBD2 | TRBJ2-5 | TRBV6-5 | CASSYGFKLAGQETQYF | TGTGCCAGCAGTTACGGGTTTAAACTAGCGGGACAAGAGACCCAGTACTTC
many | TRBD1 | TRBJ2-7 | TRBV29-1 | CSARGRLQVEQYF | TGCAGCGCCAGGGGGCGCTTACAGGTCGAGCAGTACTTC
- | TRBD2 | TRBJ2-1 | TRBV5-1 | CASSLATGGRMNEQFF | TGCGCCAGCAGCTTGGCTACGGGGGGGCGGATGAATGAGCAGTTCTTC
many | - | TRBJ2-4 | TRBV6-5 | CASSVSPPGNIQYF | TGTGCCAGCAGTGTCAGTCCTCCGGGCAACATTCAGTACTTC
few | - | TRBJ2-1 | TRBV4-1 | CASSQQASSYEQFF | TGCGCCAGCAGCCAACAGGCGAGCTCCTACGAGCAGTTCTTC
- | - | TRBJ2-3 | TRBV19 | CASSIPVGRSDTQYF | TGTGCCAGTAGTATCCCGGTCGGACGATCAGATACGCAGTATTTT
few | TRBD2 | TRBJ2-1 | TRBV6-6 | CASSSNRAGGPGEQFF | TGTGCCAGCAGTTCGAACCGAGCGGGGGGGCCTGGTGAGCAGTTCTTC
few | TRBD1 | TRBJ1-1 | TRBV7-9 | CASSLAGTGFSYTEAFF | TGTGCCAGCAGCTTAGCCGGGACAGGGTTTTCGTACACTGAAGCTTTCTTT
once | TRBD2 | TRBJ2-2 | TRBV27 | CASSFSMGLSGGTGELFF | TGTGCCAGCAGTTTCTCCATGGGACTTAGCGGGGGGACCGGGGAGCTGTTTTTT
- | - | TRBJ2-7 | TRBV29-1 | CSVVRRLKNEQYF | TGCAGCGTTGTGCGCAGGCTTAAGAACGAGCAGTACTTC
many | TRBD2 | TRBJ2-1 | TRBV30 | CAWSVPSGGYNEQFF | TGTGCCTGGAGTGTTCCTAGCGGGGGGTACAATGAGCAGTTCTTC
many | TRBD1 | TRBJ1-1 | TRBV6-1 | CASSDGTGGRGTEAFF | TGTGCCAGCAGTGACGGGACAGGGGGCAGGGGAACTGAAGCTTTCTTT
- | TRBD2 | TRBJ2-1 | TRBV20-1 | CSASPSGGAYEQFF | TGCAGTGCTAGCCCTAGCGGGGGGGCGTATGAGCAGTTCTTC
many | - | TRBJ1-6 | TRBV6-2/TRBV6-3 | CASSYFDGYNSPLHF | TGTGCCAGCAGTTATTTCGACGGCTACAATTCACCCCTCCACTTT
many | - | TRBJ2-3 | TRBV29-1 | CSVALDSAFDTQYF | TGCAGCGTTGCCCTGGACTCAGCTTTCGATACGCAGTATTTT
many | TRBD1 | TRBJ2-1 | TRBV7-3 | CASSLTLGQNPYNEQFF | TGTGCCAGCAGCCTGACCCTGGGACAGAACCCCTACAATGAGCAGTTCTTC
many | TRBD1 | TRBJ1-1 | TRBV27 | CASSPPGGTEAFF | TGTGCCAGCAGCCCCCCAGGGGGCACTGAAGCTTTCTTT
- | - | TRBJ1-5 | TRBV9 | CASSVGGDNQPQHF | TGTGCCAGCAGCGTAGGAGGGGACAATCAGCCCCAGCATTTT
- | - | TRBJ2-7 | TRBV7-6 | CARRHGSSYEQYF | TGTGCCAGACGCCACGGTTCCTCCTACGAGCAGTACTTC
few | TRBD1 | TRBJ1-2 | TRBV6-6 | CASSILRDRGPYGYTF | TGTGCCAGCAGCATACTCCGGGACAGGGGCCCCTATGGCTACACCTTC
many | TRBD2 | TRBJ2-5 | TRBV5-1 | CASSAWRGGEETQYF | TGCGCCAGCAGCGCCTGGCGGGGGGGCGAGGAGACCCAGTACTTC
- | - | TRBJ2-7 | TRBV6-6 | CASSYSDIRSEQYF | TGTGCCAGCAGTTACTCGGACATTCGCAGCGAACAGTACTTC
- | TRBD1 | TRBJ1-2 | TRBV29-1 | CSVEDTWSGGDSHYGYTF | TGCAGCGTTGAAGATACCTGGTCAGGGGGCGATTCTCACTATGGCTACACCTTC
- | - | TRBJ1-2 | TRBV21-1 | CANAARTRDYGYTF | TGTGCCAACGCGGCCCGAACGCGGGACTATGGCTACACCTTC
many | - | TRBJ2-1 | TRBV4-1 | CASSQDWGRGGAEYNEQFF | TGCGCCAGCAGCCAAGATTGGGGTAGAGGGGGGGCGGAATACAATGAGCAGTTCTTC
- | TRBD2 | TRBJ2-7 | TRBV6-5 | CASGGGRGSEQYF | TGTGCCAGCGGAGGCGGGAGGGGGTCCGAGCAGTACTTC
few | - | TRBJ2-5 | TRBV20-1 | CSARIYSGYNEQYF | TGCAGTGCTAGAATTTATTCTGGCTACAATGAGCAGTACTTC
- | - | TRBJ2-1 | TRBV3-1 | CASSQGEMGDNEQFF | TGTGCCAGCAGCCAAGGGGAAATGGGAGATAATGAGCAGTTCTTC
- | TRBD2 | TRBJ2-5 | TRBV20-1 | CSAISGTSGGNQETQYF | TGCAGTGCTATATCAGGGACTAGCGGGGGGAACCAAGAGACCCAGTACTTC
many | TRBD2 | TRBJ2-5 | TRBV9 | CASSVEDSGGYQETQYF | TGTGCCAGCAGCGTAGAGGATAGCGGGGGATACCAAGAGACCCAGTACTTC